This note documents a single T cell receptor beta chain sequence. The antigen is undetermined. The sample comes from a study of response to subunit inactivated influenza vaccine. General study results and limits: Each seasonal flu vaccination may recruit only limited new T cells, authors suggested.

This CDR3 spans 14 amino acids. CDR1 is SQVTM and CDR2 is ANQGSEA in the germline V gene. The junction had 7 bases not matched to a gene; V was cut back by 4 bases and J by 3 bases. TCRdb reprocessed the RT-PCR reads with MiXCR, giving one entry per CDR3 protein. The data contain hundreds of thousands of distinct CDR3 sequences, approximately 15% of them singletons. The receptor was derived from a man aged 45-65 years who received an inactivated influenza vaccine. The rearrangement links TRBV29-1 to TRBJ2-3, with TRBD2 matching over 7 bases. Sequencing was performed on PBMCs from blood, taken 14 to 15 days before vaccination. In DNA form, the CDR3 reads TGCAGCGTTGCAGGCGGGGGAGGGACAGATACGCAGTATTTT. It encodes CSVAGGGGTDTQYF.